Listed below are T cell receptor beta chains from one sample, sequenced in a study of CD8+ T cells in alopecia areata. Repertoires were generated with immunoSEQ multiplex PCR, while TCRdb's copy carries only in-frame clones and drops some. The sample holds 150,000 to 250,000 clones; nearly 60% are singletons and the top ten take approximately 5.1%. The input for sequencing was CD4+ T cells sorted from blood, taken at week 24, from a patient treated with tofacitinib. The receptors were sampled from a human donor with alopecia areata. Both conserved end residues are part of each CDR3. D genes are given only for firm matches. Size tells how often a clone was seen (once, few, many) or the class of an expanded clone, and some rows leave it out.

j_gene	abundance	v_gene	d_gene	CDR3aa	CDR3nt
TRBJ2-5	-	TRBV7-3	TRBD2	CASSSGLAAGETQYF	TGTGCCAGCAGCTCCGGACTAGCGGCGGGGGAGACCCAGTACTTC
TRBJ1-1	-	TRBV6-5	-	CASSPGGLNTEAFF	TGTGCCAGCAGCCCTGGGGGGCTGAACACTGAAGCTTTCTTT
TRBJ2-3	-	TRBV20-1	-	CSALHTDTQYF	TGCAGTGCCCTTCACACAGATACGCAGTATTTT
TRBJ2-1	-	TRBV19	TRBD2	CASSGTSGSNEQFF	TGTGCCAGTAGCGGGACTAGCGGGAGCAATGAGCAGTTCTTC
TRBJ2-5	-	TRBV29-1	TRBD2	CSVDSLADETQYF	TGCAGCGTTGACAGTCTAGCGGACGAGACCCAGTACTTC
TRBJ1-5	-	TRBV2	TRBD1	CASSVLQGANQPQHF	TGTGCCAGCAGCGTCTTACAGGGGGCGAATCAGCCCCAGCATTTT
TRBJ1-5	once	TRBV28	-	CASSFPGGNQPQHF	TGTGCCAGCAGTTTTCCGGGGGGCAATCAGCCCCAGCATTTT
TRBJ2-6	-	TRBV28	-	CASSFRQSGANVLTF	TGTGCCAGCAGTTTTCGACAGTCTGGGGCCAACGTCCTGACTTTC
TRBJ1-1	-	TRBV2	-	CANREERNTEAFF	TGTGCCAACCGTGAGGAGAGGAACACTGAAGCTTTCTTT
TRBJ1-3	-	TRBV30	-	CAWKARNSGNTIYF	TGTGCCTGGAAGGCTCGGAACTCTGGAAACACCATATATTTT
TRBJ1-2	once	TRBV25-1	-	CASSESTHGLYGYTF	TGTGCCAGCAGTGAATCGACGCACGGGCTCTATGGCTACACCTTC
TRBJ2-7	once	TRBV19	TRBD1	CATQQGAVGEQYF	TGTGCCACGCAACAGGGGGCTGTTGGCGAGCAGTACTTC